This T cell receptor beta chain is from a study of T cell responses to AZD1222 COVID-19 vaccine (TCRdb year 2021). As for the study more broadly: A total of under 250 trial participants underwent TCR sequencing, of whom nearly 210 had received two doses of AZD1222 and around 25 had received two doses of the MenACWY control vaccine. Trial participants were enrolled into age subgroups of 18-55, 56-69 and 70-plus years, which contained roughly 150, 30 and 60 TCR-sequenced participants, respectively.

The CDR3 measures 14 amino acids from cysteine to phenylalanine. Only CDR3 DNA is held: 42 bases, read in frame from base 1. As encoded in the germline V gene, CDR1 is SGHVS while CDR2 is FNYEAQ. After removal of 4 bases from V and 0 bases from J, the junction retains 1 base not matched to a gene. What the study reported, not specific to this receptor: Conclusions about previously exposed vaccinees are limited because only six or seven AZD1222 recipients were SARS-CoV-2 seropositive at baseline. Because no samples from the day 14 peak response were available, repertoires could be characterized only after the peak T cell response. Epitopes outside the regions mutated in the B.1.351 and B.1.1.7 variants were reportedly recognized by nearly half of the unique spike-specific TCRs. After two AZD1222 doses, spike-specific TCR breadth and depth were significantly higher than at day 0 and than in MenACWY recipients. Most participants were white British and females outnumbered males, and the authors suggested that clonal diversity may have been underestimated. In the small 56-69-year group, the increase in depth fell short of significance, most likely because of low power. Vaccine-associated CD4 TCRs spanned the whole spike protein, with dominant responses in regions 160-218 and 743-854.

Comment on this clone: This clone's antigen is unknown. No much larger clone is present one base from it, and per-base qualities are unavailable.

The CDR3 regions of human TCRbeta chains were subjected to immunosequencing. Under the source paper's analysis protocol: Repertoire TCRs were matched against a reference library of SARS-CoV-2-specific TCRs generated with the MIRA antigen-specificity platform. Breadth was defined as the fraction of unique TCRs that were SARS-CoV-2-associated, and depth was defined as the fraction of total T cells that were SARS-CoV-2-associated. Using the MIRA data, each spike-specific TCR was mapped to the spike region that the TCR reacts to and placed in a CD4 or CD8 class. Log10-transformed breadth and depth values were compared by one-way ANOVA with Sidak's multiple comparisons tests. TCRdb provides this immuneACCESS table in a form limited to in-frame rearrangements. Some clones are lacking; in checked studies, under half of them reflect an unresolved V gene, and why the rest are absent is not known. The D gene and trimming were derived from the DNA, and the V and J assignments and clone size from that table. Counted in this sample were around 110,000 clones; roughly 88% of them appeared once. The top ten clones comprise approximately 8.2% of the sample.

This sample's time point label indicates: about 28 days (+/-7) after the second vaccine dose. AZD1222 recipients with second doses at about 4 weeks or about 12 weeks were pooled, because spike-specific TCR depth and breadth did not differ between schedules. The vaccinee samples were drawn from two UK trials, COV001 and COV002, one of which was a single-blind randomized controlled phase 2/3 trial testing AZD1222 (ChAdOx1 nCoV-19) in healthy adults. For TCRbeta chain sequencing, PBMC samples from trial participants were taken at day 0 and at day 28 after the second dose. Specimen: peripheral blood, collected 28 days after the second AZD1222 dose. The sequence was obtained from an adult who received the AZD1222 COVID-19 vaccine. The receptor chain draws on TRBV7-6 and TRBJ2-7, and 9 junction bases match TRBD1. CDR3 sequence: CASSWGQGSYEQYF. The DNA sequence reads TGTGCCAGCAGCTGGGGACAGGGCTCCTACGAGCAGTACTTC.